This T cell receptor beta chain was identified in a study of T cells after yellow fever vaccination. It was through 5'RACE template switching that TCR cDNA was made, with a universal primer site and UMIs added. A single record per CDR3 protein comes from TCRdb applying MiXCR to the 5' RACE reads. The sample shows about 330,000 distinct CDR3 sequences, roughly 7% of them seen only once. General study findings and limits: Abundant clonotypes from the bulk population could contaminate FACS-sorted repertoires. Peak timing came faster in the weaker secondary response, day 5 versus 15.

The CDR3 totals 18 residues. CDR1 and CDR2 (germline): SGHAT, FQDESV (reference sequence). V lost 5 bases and J lost 0; bases outside the gene matches: 7. As to this clonotype: No antigen is known for it.

The rearrangement links TRBV11-1 to TRBJ2-3; 14 bases agree with TRBD2. The clonotype comes from a man younger than 35 who received the YFV17D yellow fever vaccine. This specimen was PBMCs, taken more than 40 days after the first yellow fever vaccination. Here the CDR3 DNA reads TGTGCCAGCAGCCCGACTAGCGGGGGGGAAACTAGCACAGATACGCAGTATTTT. It codes for CASSPTSGGETSTDTQYF.